This TCR beta chain stems from a study of CD8 T cell repertoires and HIV-1 epitope variants. For this clone: Its target is not known.

Here immunoSEQ multiplex PCR was the method, and the copy in TCRdb shows in-frame clones only, minus some. The sample has around 6,600 clones; about 70% are singletons. Germline V gene sequence: CDR1 SGHDT, CDR2 YYEEEE. Trimming took off 3 bases at V and 6 bases at J, with 7 bases between the two ends. The CDR3 runs 11 residues. The source is a male donor with HIV. The specimen was cultured CD8+ T cells derived from PBMCs. This sequence joins TRBV5-6 and TRBJ2-7; D perhaps matches TRBD1 (6 bases). The CDR3 sequence: CASSSGVEQYF. The CDR3 DNA reads TGTGCCAGCAGCTCAGGGGTCGAGCAGTACTTC.